This T cell receptor (beta chain) is from a study of blood T cell repertoires in COVID-19. Study-level information: Acute and convalescent COVID-19 specimens originated in the United States, Italy and Spain.

Living in 24 US areas, the participants were between roughly 18 and 89 years of age. Clinical histories supplied by participants themselves formed the basis of cohort assignment. Symptom resolution, clearance, or two negative PCRs marked the recovered donors of Cohort 3. The protocol was immunoSEQ multiplex PCR, while the TCRdb copy is restricted to in-frame clones and leaves out a portion. The data hold nearly 250,000 clones, with roughly 88% observed a single time. The CDR3 runs to 12 residues. V lost 5 bases and J lost 7, with 9 bases in between. Germline values: CDR1 MNHEY, CDR2 SVGEGT. Sequencing was carried out using PBMCs or T cells enriched from blood (not recorded which). The V call is TRBV6-2 or TRBV6-3, the J call TRBJ1-3, with D uncertain. This TCR was sampled from a woman between 45 and 60 years old who had recovered from COVID-19. The CDR3 sequence is CASSPGRNTIYF. The CDR3 DNA follows: TGTGCCAGCAGTCCGGGAAGGAACACCATATATTTT.